These 16 T cell receptor beta chains came from one sample sequenced in a study of shared clonotypes between healthy human individuals (dated by TCRdb to 2018 to 2020). The library was built by means of the immunoSEQ multiplex PCR assay. TCRdb holds this immuneACCESS table with in-frame rearrangements only. Some clones are missing; in checked studies, unresolved V genes explain under half, and the rest has no known cause. A total of about 490,000 clones appear in this sample, approximately 79% of them only once. The ten largest clones capture more than 10% of the sample. The sequenced material came from PBMCs. The receptors originated from a woman in her thirties or forties in good health. Some clones in this sample may be carry-over from other donors' samples.

In this sample, this clone turned up a few times. The junction and the germline gene differ at one end; a read error may be behind it. CDR3 sequence: CASSPPEF. In DNA form, the CDR3 reads TGTGCCAGCAGTCCCCCGGAGTTC. The rearrangement links TRBV27 to TRBJ2-7; D gene uncertain. CDR1 MNHEY and CDR2 SMNVEV come from the germline V gene (reference sequence). The CDR3 length is 8 residues.

V is TRBV28 and J is TRBJ2-2; 12 bases line up with TRBD1. J lost 3 bases, V lost 5 bases, and 4 bases had no gene match. CDR1 is MDHEN and CDR2 is SYDVKM in the germline V gene. The CDR3 runs 16 residues. CDR3 in DNA: TGTGCCAGCAGTGTCGGGACAGGGGGCTACACCGGGGAGCTGTTTTTT. It specifies CASSVGTGGYTGELFF.

This rearrangement joins TRBV7-3 to TRBJ2-2; D possibly corresponds to TRBD2 (6 bases). The germline V gene encodes CDR1 SGHTA and CDR2 FQGTGA. V lost 5 bases and J lost 0, with 13 bases in between. This CDR3 is built from 16 residues. CDR3 coding DNA: TGTGCCAGCAGCCCTGGGACTCCCGCGAACACCGGGGAGCTGTTTTTT. This translates into CASSPGTPANTGELFF.

Worth noting for this clone: Possible read error: a much larger clone is one base away. V gene TRBV18 combines with J gene TRBJ2-7; D is unresolved. Germline CDR1 KGHSH, CDR2 LQKENI. The germline V and J ends were trimmed by 6 bases and 0 bases, with 3 bases remaining between them. This CDR3 is built from 11 residues. CDR3 residues: CASSDSYEQYF. Written as DNA, the CDR3 is TGTGCCAGCTCCGACTCCTACGAGCAGTACTTC.

The genes are TRBV30 and TRBJ1-5; 8 bases line up with TRBD1. The CDR3 loop spans 14 amino acids. With 2 bases clipped from V and 4 bases from J, the junction kept 4 bases outside the gene matches. Germline-derived CDR1 and CDR2 are GTSNPN and SVGIG (reference sequence). This chain's CDR3 is CAWSFTGGNQPQHF. In nucleotides, the CDR3 is TGTGCCTGGAGTTTTACAGGGGGTAATCAGCCCCAGCATTTT. Full variable domain (remainder filled in from reference TRBV30 and TRBJ1-5): SQTIHQWPATLVQPVGSPLSLECTVEGTSNPNLYWYRQAAGRGLQLLFYSVGIGQISSEVPQNLSASRPQDRQFILSSKKLLLSDSGFYLCAWSFTGGNQPQHFGDGTRLSIL.

The chain uses TRBV11-2 and TRBJ2-7, with D perhaps being TRBD1 or TRBD2 (5 bases each). Germline CDR1 reads SGHAT; CDR2 reads FQNNGV. V was cut by 5 bases and J by 0 bases, with 8 bases left in between. The CDR3 totals 13 residues. CDR3 sequence: CASSPGASYEQYF. The CDR3 DNA reads TGTGCCAGCAGCCCCGGGGCCTCCTACGAGCAGTACTTC.

The chain uses TRBV7-9 and TRBJ2-5; no clear D gene. The CDR3 extends over 14 amino acids. Per the germline V gene, CDR1 is SEHNR and CDR2 is FQNEAQ (reference sequence). V dropped 5 bases and J dropped 12 bases, with 22 bases sitting between them. CDR3 nucleotides: TGTGCCAGCAGCCCCAGCTCGGCCTTATATGTGGAGTACTTC. Its protein product is CASSPSSALYVEYF.

The gene calls are TRBV18 and TRBJ2-5, with 11 bases lining up with TRBD1. Germline CDR1 and CDR2: KGHSH and LQKENI. The CDR3 length is 15 residues. V lost 6 bases to trimming and J lost 7 bases; unmatched junction nucleotides: 10. The CDR3 region is CASSPAGQGGRTQYF. CDR3 nucleotides: TGTGCCAGCTCCCCGGCGGGACAGGGGGGAAGGACCCAGTACTTC.

On this clone itself: This specimen includes other DNA sequences encoding the same CDR3. The chain links TRBV5-1 to TRBJ2-3; D ambiguous. The V end lost 3 bases, the J end lost 0 bases, and 8 bases lay between the germline ends. The CDR3 is made up of 14 amino acids. Germline CDR1 SGHRS, CDR2 YFSETQ. The CDR3 loop reads CASSSGTSTDTQYF. In nucleotides, the CDR3 is TGCGCCAGCAGCTCCGGAACGAGCACAGATACGCAGTATTTT.

The J gene is TRBJ1-1, the V gene TRBV4-1, with TRBD1 identical over 7 bases. V lost 1 base and J lost 10; bases outside the gene matches: 12. The CDR3 length is 15 residues. Germline CDR1 MGHRA, CDR2 YSYEKL. The CDR3 DNA reads TGCGCCAGCAGCCAAGTGGCACAGGGGAGAATTGGAGCTTTCTTT. It specifies CASSQVAQGRIGAFF.

CDR3 residues: CASSLQVYNEQFF. The CDR3, as DNA: TGTGCCAGCAGCCTACAGGTATACAATGAGCAGTTCTTC. V gene TRBV13 combines with J gene TRBJ2-1; D is possibly TRBD1 (5 bases). Germline CDR1 reads PRHDT; CDR2 reads FYEKMQ (reference sequence). V shed 5 bases and J shed 4 bases, with 9 bases lying between them. This CDR3 is built from 13 residues.

The V and J genes are TRBV5-3 and TRBJ2-1; D remains unclear. TRBV5-3 is labeled an ORF, and its function is uncertain. This CDR3 comprises 13 residues. The V and J ends lost 4 bases and 5 bases respectively, with 10 bases between them. CDR3 protein: CARSRSRHNEQFF. The CDR3, as DNA: TGTGCCAGAAGCAGGAGCAGGCACAATGAGCAGTTCTTC.

V is TRBV7-6 and J is TRBJ2-2, with 7 bases lining up with TRBD2. Germline CDR1 reads SGHVS; CDR2 reads FNYEAQ. The CDR3 extends over 15 amino acids. V was clipped by 2 bases and J by 4 bases; unmatched bases: 4. The CDR3 bases are TGTGCCAGCAGCTTAACGGGAGGAGGCACCGGGGAGCTGTTTTTT. This translates into CASSLTGGGTGELFF.

This rearrangement joins TRBV27 to TRBJ2-1; 7 bases map to TRBD2. This CDR3 comprises 15 residues. J gave up 2 bases and V 2 bases, and 3 bases lay outside the gene matches. From germline, CDR1 is MNHEY and CDR2 SMNVEV (reference sequence). CDR3 amino acids: CASSLISGPYNEQFF. In DNA form, the CDR3 reads TGTGCCAGCAGTTTAATTAGCGGGCCCTACAATGAGCAGTTCTTC.

The CDR3 region is CSVDQGDTQYF. The CDR3 DNA follows: TGCAGCGTTGATCAGGGGGATACGCAGTATTTT. The chain has TRBV29-1 and TRBJ2-3, with D possibly matching TRBD1 (6 bases). Germline loops: CDR1 SQVTM, CDR2 ANQGSEA. The CDR3 is 11 amino acids. The ends were cut back, 3 bases at V and 6 bases at J, with 7 bases in the middle.

The chain links TRBV11-2 to TRBJ2-2, with TRBD2 as a possible D gene (6 bases). This CDR3 region has 16 residues. V dropped 3 bases and J dropped 0 bases, with 11 bases sitting between them. CDR1 is SGHAT, CDR2 FQNNGV, per germline. CDR3 residues: CASSFRDSSNTGELFF. The CDR3 DNA sequence: TGTGCCAGCAGCTTTAGGGACTCTTCGAACACCGGGGAGCTGTTTTTT. The full variable domain, completed using reference TRBV11-2 and TRBJ2-2, is EAGVAQSPRYKIIEKRQSVAFWCNPISGHATLYWYQQILGQGPKLLIQFQNNGVVDDSQLPKDRFSAERLKGVDSTLKIQPAKLEDSAVYLCASSFRDSSNTGELFFGEGSRLTVL.